One sample yielded the 10 T cell receptor beta chains listed below, sequenced in a study of shared clonotypes between healthy human individuals. Libraries were prepared by immunoSEQ multiplex PCR; TCRdb keeps only in-frame clonotypes and omits some of them. Of roughly 410,000 clones in the sample, roughly 96% are singletons; the top ten hold 0.25% to 0.35%. Specimen: memory CD8+ T cells sorted from blood. Subset specified: CD45RO+ cells pooled with CCR7-negative TemRA cells. The receptor source for this set is a man between 25 and 39 years old in good health.

This chain connects TRBV6-1 to TRBJ2-7; the match to TRBD1 covers 8 bases. V trimming: 6 bases; J trimming: 6 bases; junction bases outside the gene matches: 4. This CDR3 is 12 amino acids long. CDR1 and CDR2 from the germline V gene are MNHNS and SASEGT. CDR3 loop: CASRRDRGEQYF. The CDR3, as DNA: TGTGCCAGCAGAAGAGACAGGGGCGAGCAGTACTTC.

The chain is built from TRBV10-3 and TRBJ1-2; 7 bases fit TRBD1. This CDR3 is built from 13 residues. Germline V gene sequence: CDR1 ENHRY, CDR2 SYGVKD. The V gene end was trimmed by 7 bases and the J gene end by 4 bases; junction bases not matched to a gene: 6. This CDR3 reads CAIKEDRFYGYTF. As DNA, the CDR3 is TGTGCCATCAAAGAGGACAGGTTCTATGGCTACACCTTC.

CDR3 coding DNA: TGCGCCAGCAGCTTCATAAGGGACAGCTCCTACGAGCAGTACTTC. It yields the protein CASSFIRDSSYEQYF. The V call is TRBV5-1, the J call TRBJ2-7; 7 bases are a match to TRBD1. The length of the CDR3 is 15 residues. Trimming took 2 bases from V and 0 from J; bases not matched to a gene: 5. Germline CDR1 reads SGHRS; CDR2 reads YFSETQ.

The chain combines TRBV19 with TRBJ2-1, with D tentatively TRBD2 (5 bases). CDR3 length equals 13 residues. Germline V gene data show CDR1 as LNHDA and CDR2 as SQIVND (reference sequence). Trimming left V 6 bases short and J 2 bases short, with 8 bases between. The CDR3 protein is CASSPGTYNEQFF. The CDR3 region has the DNA TGTGCCAGTAGCCCCGGGACCTACAATGAGCAGTTCTTC. Full variable domain (missing parts from reference TRBV19 and TRBJ2-1): DGGITQSPKYLFRKEGQNVTLSCEQNLNHDAMYWYRQDPGQGLRLIYYSQIVNDFQKGDIAEGYSVSREKKESFPLTVTSAQKNPTAFYLCASSPGTYNEQFFGPGTRLTVL.

V gene TRBV29-1 combines with J gene TRBJ2-7; TRBD1 aligns across 7 bases. CDR1 is SQVTM, CDR2 ANQGSEA, per germline. The CDR3 runs 13 residues. V lost 1 base, J lost 0 bases, and 0 bases stayed unmatched. The CDR3 sequence is CSVEGDSSYEQYF. The CDR3 DNA reads TGCAGCGTTGAAGGGGACAGCTCCTACGAGCAGTACTTC.

The chain uses TRBV10-2 and TRBJ2-4, with D possibly called TRBD1 or TRBD2 (5 bases each). This CDR3 contains 15 residues. V shed 0 bases and J shed 15 bases, with 21 bases lying between them. Germline V gives CDR1 WSHSY, CDR2 SAAADI. CDR3 nucleotide sequence: TGCGCCAGCAGTGAGTCAAAACTATTGACAGAGGGTTCGTACTTC. Its protein product is CASSESKLLTEGSYF.

CDR3 sequence: CAWKVQGAPIYEQYF. CDR3 coding DNA: TGTGCCTGGAAGGTGCAGGGGGCCCCGATCTACGAGCAGTACTTC. This chain uses TRBV30 with TRBJ2-7; 8 bases map to TRBD1. Germline CDR1 GTSNPN, CDR2 SVGIG (reference sequence). CDR3 length equals 15 residues. V was pared by 4 bases and J by 3 bases, with 11 bases of the junction left unmatched.

V gene TRBV28 combines with J gene TRBJ2-1; D might be TRBD1 (5 bases). The V gene lost 3 bases and the J gene lost 6 bases, with 18 bases spanning the gap. The CDR3 runs 16 residues. Germline CDR1 and CDR2: MDHEN and SYDVKM. The CDR3 region has the DNA TGTGCCAGCAGTTTTGTGTGGACAATGGTTCGCAATGAGCAGTTCTTC. Its translation is CASSFVWTMVRNEQFF.

As regards this clone: Other DNA sequences in the sample encode the same CDR3. The gene calls are TRBV10-3 and TRBJ2-5; 8 nucleotides agree with TRBD2. V lost 10 bases to trimming and J lost 5 bases; unmatched junction nucleotides: 12. There are 14 residues in the CDR3. Germline V gene sequence: CDR1 ENHRY, CDR2 SYGVKD. CDR3 sequence reads: CATGGGGGRETQYF. CDR3 nucleotides: TGTGCCACCGGGGGGGGAGGAGGGAGGGAGACCCAGTACTTC.

V gene TRBV9 combines with J gene TRBJ2-7; TRBD1 might be the D (5 bases). V was cut by 0 bases and J by 4 bases, with 11 bases left in between. The germline V gene encodes CDR1 SGDLS and CDR2 YYNGEE. CDR3 length equals 14 residues. The CDR3 reads CASSVALDKYEQYF. Here the CDR3 DNA reads TGTGCCAGCAGCGTAGCTCTGGACAAATACGAGCAGTACTTC.